Below, 14 T cell receptor beta chains from the same sample are listed, as sequenced in a study of shared clonotypes between healthy human individuals. Libraries were prepared by immunoSEQ multiplex PCR; TCRdb keeps only in-frame clonotypes and omits some of them. The data show around 2,000,000 clones, over 85% seen once. The material sequenced was naive CD4+ T cells sorted from blood. Subset: CD45RA+ positively selected. These receptors were obtained from a man between 18 and 29 years old in good health.

The chain's CDR3 is CASSPPSGAINYGYTF. The CDR3 DNA is TGTGCCAGCAGCCCCCCCTCAGGGGCTATCAACTATGGCTACACCTTC. The rearrangement links TRBV9 to TRBJ1-2; TRBD1 is a possible D gene (6 bases). V lost 4 bases and J lost 2, with 18 bases in between. Per germline, CDR1 SGDLS and CDR2 YYNGEE. This CDR3 comprises 16 residues.

V usage is TRBV28 and J usage is TRBJ2-3; the match to TRBD2 covers 15 bases. CDR3 size: 19 residues. CDR1 and CDR2 (germline): MDHEN, SYDVKM. V trimming: 3 bases; J trimming: 5 bases; junction bases outside the gene matches: 12. The CDR3, as DNA: TGTGCCAGCAGTTTCTCAACCCGGACTAGCGGGGGGGCCAAAGATACGCAGTATTTT. Encoded protein: CASSFSTRTSGGAKDTQYF. Variable domain in full (rest from reference TRBV28 and TRBJ2-3): DVKVTQSSRYLVKRTGEKVFLECVQDMDHENMFWYRQDPGLGLRLIYFSYDVKMKEKGDIPEGYSVSREKKERFSLILESASTNQTSMYLCASSFSTRTSGGAKDTQYFGPGTRLTVL.

The gene calls are TRBV4-3 and TRBJ2-4; 10 bases align to TRBD2. Losses at the gene ends were 0 bases for V and 3 bases for J; bases not matched to a gene: 2. Per germline, CDR1 LGHNA and CDR2 YSLEER. This CDR3 has 16 amino acids. For the CDR3, the DNA is TGCGCCAGCAGCCAAGAACCTAGCGGGAGCAAAAACATTCAGTACTTC. Encoded protein: CASSQEPSGSKNIQYF.

The V call is TRBV30, the J call TRBJ1-2; D unresolved. With 4 bases removed from V and 4 bases from J, the gap between germline ends came to 13 bases. This CDR3 is built from 13 residues. CDR1 GTSNPN and CDR2 SVGIG come from the germline V gene (reference sequence). The DNA for the CDR3 is TGTGCCTGGACCATCCCCCTCCTCTATGGCTACACCTTC. Translating gives CAWTIPLLYGYTF.

This clone has only one observation. V and J are TRBV5-6 and TRBJ1-2, with D possibly being TRBD1 (5 bases). The CDR3 consists of 14 residues. Looked up from germline, CDR1 is SGHDT and CDR2 is YYEEEE. Trimming took off 4 bases at V and 6 bases at J, with 16 bases between the two ends. The CDR3 reads CASSLPETANGYTF. The CDR3, as DNA: TGTGCCAGCAGCCTCCCCGAGACAGCTAATGGCTACACCTTC.

The rearrangement links TRBV10-3 to TRBJ2-7, with D tentatively TRBD2 (7 bases). The CDR3 has 13 amino acids. CDR1 is ENHRY, CDR2 SYGVKD, per germline. V lost 7 bases and J lost 3, with 13 bases in between. CDR3 nucleotides: TGTGCCATCAATGGGGGGGCAGGCTACGAGCAGTACTTC. This codes for CAINGGAGYEQYF.

The chain is built from TRBV21-1 and TRBJ2-5; the D call in the table, TRBD1, was not verified against the DNA. TRBV21-1 is marked as a pseudogene. The CDR3 is 15 residues long. The CDR3 protein is CASSKESQGRETQYF. The CDR3, as DNA: TGTGCCAGCAGCAAAGAGAGTCAGGGAAGGGAGACCCAGTACTTC.

The rearrangement links TRBV7-9 to TRBJ1-2; weak D call: TRBD1 (6 bases). V lost 8 bases and J lost 8, with 24 bases in between. CDR3 length: 15 residues. Germline assignment: CDR1 SEHNR and CDR2 FQNEAQ (reference sequence). The CDR3 bases are TGTGCCAGCGTTCCTTCTTCGGGGGCGTCTTCAGGCTACACCTTC. Protein: CASVPSSGASSGYTF. Full variable domain (rest looked up from reference TRBV7-9 and TRBJ1-2): DTGVSQNPRHKITKRGQNVTFRCDPISEHNRLYWYRQTLGQGPEFLTYFQNEAQLEKSRLLSDRFSAERPKGSFSTLEIQRTEQGDSAMYLCASVPSSGASSGYTFGSGTRLTVV.

This clone was observed a few times. The same CDR3 is also encoded by other DNA sequences in this sample. The CDR3 sequence: CASSLNNSPLHF. The CDR3 DNA reads as TGCGCCAGCAGCTTGAATAATTCACCCCTCCACTTT. This chain uses TRBV5-1 with TRBJ1-6, with no clear D. The V gene's germline CDR1 is SGHRS and CDR2 YFSETQ. The CDR3 consists of 12 residues. Trimming left V 1 base short and J 5 bases short, with 1 base between.

The rearrangement joins TRBV6-5 to TRBJ2-7; 7 bases are shared with TRBD1. The CDR3 contains 15 residues. V lost 2 bases, J lost 7 bases, and 11 bases stayed unmatched. CDR1 is MNHEY and CDR2 is SVGAGI in the germline V gene. The CDR3 DNA reads as TGTGCCAGCAGTTACGTGGGACAGAGGGACGGTGAGCAGTACTTC. Translation gives CASSYVGQRDGEQYF.

The chain joins TRBV2 to TRBJ2-1; D is unresolved. The CDR3 has 11 residues. CDR1 is SNHLY and CDR2 is FYNNEI in the germline V gene. Trimming removed 11 bases at V and 9 bases at J, with 14 bases between. The CDR3 DNA sequence: TGTGCCTCCAGTGGGGAATCTGAGCAGTTCTTC. It encodes CASSGESEQFF.

The rearrangement links TRBV5-4 to TRBJ2-1; 12 bases fit TRBD2. J gave up 3 bases and V 4 bases, and 2 bases lay outside the gene matches. The CDR3 runs 15 residues. The germline gives CDR1 SGHNT, CDR2 YYREEE (reference sequence). Here the CDR3 reads CASSKTSGSYNEQFF. The DNA of the CDR3 is TGTGCCAGCAGCAAGACTAGCGGGAGCTACAATGAGCAGTTCTTC.

The V call is TRBV4-3, the J call TRBJ1-4; D is ambiguous. With 8 bases removed from V and 0 bases from J, the gap between germline ends came to 13 bases. Germline assignment: CDR1 LGHNA and CDR2 YSLEER. The CDR3 length is 15 residues. CDR3 sequence: CASAVDTATNEKLFF. The CDR3 DNA reads as TGCGCCAGCGCGGTAGATACTGCAACTAATGAAAAACTGTTTTTT.

The V call is TRBV2, the J call TRBJ1-1, with D perhaps matching TRBD1 (5 bases). CDR1 SNHLY and CDR2 FYNNEI come from the germline V gene. The CDR3 is 14 residues long. V lost 8 bases and J 8 bases, leaving 21 bases between the germline ends. The CDR3 reads CASGLQGPGGEAFF. The CDR3 nucleotides are TGTGCCAGCGGTCTCCAGGGTCCGGGAGGAGAAGCTTTCTTT.